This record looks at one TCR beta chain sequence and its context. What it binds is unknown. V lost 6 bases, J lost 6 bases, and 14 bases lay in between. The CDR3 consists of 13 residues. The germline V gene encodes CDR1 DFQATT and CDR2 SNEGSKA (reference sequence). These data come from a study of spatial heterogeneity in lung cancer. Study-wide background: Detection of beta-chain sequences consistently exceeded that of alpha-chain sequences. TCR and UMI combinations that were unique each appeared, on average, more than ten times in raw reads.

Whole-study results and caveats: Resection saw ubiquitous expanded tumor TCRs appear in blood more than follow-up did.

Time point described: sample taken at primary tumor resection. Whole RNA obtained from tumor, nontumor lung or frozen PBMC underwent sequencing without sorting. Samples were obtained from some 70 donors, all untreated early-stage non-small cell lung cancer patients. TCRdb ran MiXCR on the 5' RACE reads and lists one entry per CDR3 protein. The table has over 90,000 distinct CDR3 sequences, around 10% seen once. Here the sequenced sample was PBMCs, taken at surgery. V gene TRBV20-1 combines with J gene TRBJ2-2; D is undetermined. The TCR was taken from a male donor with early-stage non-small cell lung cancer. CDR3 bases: TGCAGTGCGAATACTCGAAGCCCCGGGGAGCTGTTTTTT. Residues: CSANTRSPGELFF.